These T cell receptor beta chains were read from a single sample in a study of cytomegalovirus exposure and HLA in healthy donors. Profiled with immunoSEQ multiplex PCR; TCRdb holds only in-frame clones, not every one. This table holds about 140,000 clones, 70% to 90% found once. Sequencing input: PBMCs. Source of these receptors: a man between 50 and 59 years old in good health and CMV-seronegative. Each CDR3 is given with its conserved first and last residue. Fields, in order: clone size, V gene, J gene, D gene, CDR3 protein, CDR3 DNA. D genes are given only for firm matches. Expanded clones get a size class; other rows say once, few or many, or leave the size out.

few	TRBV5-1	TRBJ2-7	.	CASSPLRPDIYEQYF	TGCGCCAGCAGCCCCCTGCGCCCAGACATCTACGAGCAGTACTTC
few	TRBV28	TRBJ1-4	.	CASAEGGQRFEKLFF	TGTGCCAGCGCGGAAGGCGGGCAAAGATTTGAAAAACTGTTTTTT
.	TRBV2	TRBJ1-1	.	CASMGASNPSTEAFF	TGTGCCAGCATGGGAGCTTCGAATCCGAGCACTGAAGCTTTCTTT
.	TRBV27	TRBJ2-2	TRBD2	CASRGWVAGETGELFF	TGTGCCAGCAGGGGGTGGGTGGCGGGGGAAACCGGGGAGCTGTTTTTT
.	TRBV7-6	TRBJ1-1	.	CASSLGPGVGDTEAFF	TGTGCCAGCAGCTTAGGCCCGGGGGTCGGGGACACTGAAGCTTTCTTT
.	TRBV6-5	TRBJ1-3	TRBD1	CASSDRGTGNTIYF	TGTGCCAGCAGTGACAGGGGAACAGGAAACACCATATATTTT
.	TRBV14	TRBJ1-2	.	CASSQVRPSGEDYGYTF	TGTGCCAGCAGCCAAGTTCGGCCCAGCGGAGAGGACTATGGCTACACCTTC
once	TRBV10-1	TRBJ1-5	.	CASSEDFNQPQHF	TGCGCCAGCAGTGAGGACTTCAATCAGCCCCAGCATTTT
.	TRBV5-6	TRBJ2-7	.	CASSLERGWSYEQYF	TGTGCCAGCAGCTTGGAACGGGGTTGGTCCTACGAGCAGTACTTC
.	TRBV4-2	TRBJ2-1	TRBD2	CASSQEGGSSYNEQFF	TGTGCCAGCAGCCAAGAGGGCGGGAGCTCCTACAATGAGCAGTTCTTC
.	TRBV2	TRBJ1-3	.	CASGSSGNTIYF	TGTGCCAGCGGCAGCTCTGGAAACACCATATATTTT
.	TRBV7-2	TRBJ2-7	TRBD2	CASTEGRVAYEQYF	TGTGCCAGCACCGAGGGGAGGGTAGCCTACGAGCAGTACTTC
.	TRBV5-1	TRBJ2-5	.	CASSSPGGPGLLETQYF	TGCGCCAGCAGCTCGCCCGGGGGTCCGGGACTCCTTGAGACCCAGTACTTC
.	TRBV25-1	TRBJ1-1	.	CASRRSLGRGETEAFF	TGTGCCAGCAGGAGATCTTTAGGCAGGGGTGAAACTGAAGCTTTCTTT
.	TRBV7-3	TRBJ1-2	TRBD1	CASSLGTGVGYTF	TGTGCCAGCAGCTTAGGGACAGGGGTTGGCTACACCTTC
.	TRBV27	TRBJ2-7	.	CASGRDKYYEQYF	TGTGCCAGCGGCCGGGACAAATACTACGAGCAGTACTTC
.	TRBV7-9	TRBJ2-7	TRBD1	CASRGQGTYEQYF	TGTGCCAGCAGGGGACAGGGAACCTACGAGCAGTACTTC
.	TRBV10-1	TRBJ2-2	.	CASRPGHHTGELFF	TGCGCCAGCAGACCGGGACACCACACCGGGGAGCTGTTTTTT
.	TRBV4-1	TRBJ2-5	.	CASSQDGTGQETQYF	TGCGCCAGCAGCCAAGATGGTACGGGACAAGAGACCCAGTACTTC
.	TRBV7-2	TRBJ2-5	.	CASSLAPGATQYF	TGTGCCAGCAGCTTAGCGCCGGGTGCGACCCAGTACTTC
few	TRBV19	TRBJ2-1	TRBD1	CASSIRQGSNEQFF	TGTGCCAGTAGTATCCGACAGGGTTCCAATGAGCAGTTCTTC
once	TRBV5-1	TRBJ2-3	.	CASSVAGEGADTQYF	TGCGCCAGCAGCGTGGCAGGAGAGGGGGCAGATACGCAGTATTTT
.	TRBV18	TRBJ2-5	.	CASSTNQETQYF	TGTGCCAGCTCAACAAACCAAGAGACCCAGTACTTC
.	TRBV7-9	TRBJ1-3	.	CASSLGGVSGNTIYF	TGTGCCAGCAGCTTAGGGGGCGTCTCTGGAAACACCATATATTTT
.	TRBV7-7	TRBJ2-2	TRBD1	CASSSTGVSTGELFF	TGTGCTAGCAGCTCGACAGGGGTGAGCACCGGGGAGCTGTTTTTT
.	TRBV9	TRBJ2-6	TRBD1	CASSPRQGSGANVLTF	TGTGCCAGCAGCCCGCGACAGGGATCTGGGGCCAACGTCCTGACTTTC
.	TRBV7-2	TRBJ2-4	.	CASSLAPTRIAKNIQYF	TGTGCCAGCAGCTTAGCGCCTACGAGGATAGCCAAAAACATTCAGTACTTC
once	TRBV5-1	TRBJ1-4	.	CASSPNPSAGEKLFF	TGCGCCAGCAGCCCTAACCCCTCGGCGGGTGAAAAACTGTTTTTT
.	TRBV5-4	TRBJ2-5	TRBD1	CASSLTGQDQETQYF	TGTGCCAGCAGCTTGACCGGACAGGATCAAGAGACCCAGTACTTC
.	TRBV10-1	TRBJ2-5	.	CASSDGSSAETQYF	TGCGCCAGCAGTGACGGCTCTAGCGCTGAGACCCAGTACTTC
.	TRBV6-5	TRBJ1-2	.	CASSYAGTPLRGYTF	TGTGCCAGCAGTTACGCCGGGACTCCACTGAGAGGCTACACCTTC
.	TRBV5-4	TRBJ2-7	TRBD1	CASHPGTGGSYEQYF	TGTGCCAGTCACCCTGGGACAGGGGGCTCCTACGAGCAGTACTTC
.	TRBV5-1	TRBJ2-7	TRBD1	CASSLGGTGTYEQYF	TGCGCCAGCAGCTTGGGTGGGACAGGGACCTACGAGCAGTACTTC
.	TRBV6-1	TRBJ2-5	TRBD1	CASSTGTGQETQYF	TGTGCCAGCAGTACCGGGACAGGGCAAGAGACCCAGTACTTC
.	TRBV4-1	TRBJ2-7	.	CASSQVVTSSYEQYF	TGCGCCAGCAGCCAAGTCGTGACATCCTCCTACGAGCAGTACTTC